This TCR beta chain was identified during a study of identical twins. Study-level points and caveats: Whereas memory repertoires showed no such difference, abundant cord blood beta clonotypes carried fewer insertions. A partial confounding effect on zero-insertion analyses could come from invariant MAIT and iNKT cells. Compared with unrelated sharing, twin-shared out-of-frame alpha sequences had more low-probability sequences.

A template switching step contributed a universal primer site, while unique molecular identifiers were present in the cDNA. TCRdb passed the 5' RACE reads through MiXCR, listing each CDR3 protein once. Of around 960,000 distinct CDR3 sequences listed, 9% to 15% are singletons. There are a few counts of this clonotype. Its specificity is not known. The V end lost 6 bases, the J end lost 2 bases, and 8 bases lay between the germline ends. Germline loops: CDR1 ENHRY, CDR2 SYGVKD. This CDR3 is 12 amino acids long. These data were also reused for a study on yellow fever vaccine responses in identical twins.

This chain connects TRBV10-3 to TRBJ2-7; D might be TRBD2 (6 bases). The source is a woman under 30 in good health. The sample was PBMCs. CDR3 in DNA: TGTGCCATCAGCGGGGGTGCCTACGAGCAGTACGTC. It translates to CAISGGAYEQYV.